This is a list of T cell receptor beta chains from one sample in a study of blood T cell repertoires in COVID-19. Sequencing used immunoSEQ multiplex PCR; TCRdb keeps in-frame clones, though not all of them. The repertoire has under 350,000 clones, around 88% of them found once; the top ten carry approximately 4.3%. The sequencing input was peripheral blood. These receptors were collected from a man between 40 and 49 years old with acute or convalescent COVID-19. The CDR3 runs from the conserved cysteine through the conserved F or W. Fields, in order: J gene, V gene, CDR3 protein.

TRBJ1-1 TRBV30 CAWSVRGSTEAFF
TRBJ1-5 TRBV19 CATTGGRSSNQPQHF
TRBJ1-2 TRBV2 CARTETTTNYGYTF
TRBJ1-2 TRBV24-1 CATSVYNYGYTF
TRBJ2-7 TRBV3-1/TRBV3-2 CASSQDATSGAYEQYF
TRBJ1-1 TRBV28 CASSTTGLDTEAFF
TRBJ2-1 TRBV7-8 CASSLVGGTYNEQFF
TRBJ2-3 TRBV5-1 CASTPSGQGTDTQYF
TRBJ1-2 TRBV5-6 CASSRPTGGGYTF
TRBJ2-7 TRBV11-1 CASSPQGYEQYF
TRBJ1-1 TRBV4-1 CASSPGRGGAEAFF
TRBJ1-4 TRBV28 CASSLGGARHEKLFF
TRBJ2-5 TRBV9 CASSAGLLQETQYF
TRBJ1-6 TRBV5-4 CASSFDRYNSPLHF
TRBJ1-5 TRBV4-1 CASSQEPVSNQPQHF
TRBJ1-6 TRBV30 CAWSVIGGDLSPLHF
TRBJ1-4 TRBV7-2 CASSFKLGNEKLFF
TRBJ2-7 TRBV29-1 CSVEGDSYEQYF
TRBJ2-2 TRBV5-1 CASSLEQSNTGELFF
TRBJ1-6 TRBV11-2 CASSLVRLASPLHF
TRBJ1-3 TRBV6-6 CASSRDSSGNTIYF
TRBJ1-1 TRBV9 CASSVIQGLPEAFF
TRBJ2-4 TRBV5-5 CASSLARTPAKNIQYF
TRBJ2-7 TRBV6-4 CASTQERAGGPYEQYF
TRBJ2-6 TRBV18 CASSPAVLSGANVLTF
TRBJ2-7 TRBV27 CASSLSRGWYEQYF
TRBJ1-4 TRBV2 CASSTGLSAGKLFF